The 30 T cell receptor beta chains below were found in one sample sequenced in a study of siplizumab effects on memory and regulatory T cells. Profiling relied on immunoSEQ multiplex PCR, and the TCRdb table lists in-frame clones only, not all of them. The sample consists of about 40,000 clones, more than 80% of them appearing once. Sequencing was done on a sample of naive CD4+ T cells sorted from blood. The receptors shown here come from a human donor in good health.

CDR3 nucleotides: TGTGCCAGCTCAGCCGGGACAGACTACGAGCAGTACTTC. It is translated as CASSAGTDYEQYF. The rearrangement links TRBV18 to TRBJ2-5; 7 bases are a match to TRBD1. Near its end, the DNA agrees better with TRBJ2-7, so the J call may be wrong. This CDR3 is built from 13 residues. Germline V lookup: CDR1 KGHSH, CDR2 LQKENI.

The chain uses TRBV6-6 and TRBJ1-2; no definite D call. The V end lost 6 bases, the J end lost 3 bases, and 11 bases lay between the germline ends. The CDR3 runs to 13 residues. The germline gives CDR1 MNHNY, CDR2 SVGAGI (reference sequence). CDR3 coding DNA: TGTGCCAGCAGGCCCCGTGAATACTATGGCTACACCTTC. This encodes CASRPREYYGYTF.

The V gene is TRBV29-1, the J gene TRBJ2-7; D might be TRBD1 (6 bases). The CDR3 sequence is 13 residues long. Germline loops: CDR1 SQVTM, CDR2 ANQGSEA. Trimming removed 6 bases at V and 1 base at J, with 13 bases between. The CDR3 sequence is CSVGRGGSYEQYF. The CDR3 DNA reads TGCAGCGTCGGCCGAGGGGGTTCCTACGAGCAGTACTTC.

The gene calls are TRBV27 and TRBJ2-7, with TRBD2 identical over 13 bases. After removal of 5 bases from V and 5 bases from J, the junction contained 6 bases not matched to a gene. The CDR3 spans 15 residues. From germline, CDR1 is MNHEY and CDR2 SMNVEV (reference sequence). The CDR3 nucleotides are TGTGCCAGCAGTACAGGACTAGCGGGAGTTAACGAGCAGTACTTC. Its translation: CASSTGLAGVNEQYF.

V and J are TRBV11-3 and TRBJ2-5, with 9 bases identical to TRBD2. The CDR3 contains 17 residues. J was trimmed by 6 bases and V by 2 bases; bases with no gene match: 13. CDR1 and CDR2 from the germline V gene are SGHNT and YENEEA. CDR3 DNA: TGTGCCAGCAGCTTATTAAGGCGGGGGGGCAAAAAAAAGACCCAGTACTTC. It encodes CASSLLRRGGKKKTQYF.

This CDR3 reads CASSPPRRRIYEQYF. The CDR3 DNA reads TGTGCCAGCTCACCACCCCGGCGGCGAATCTACGAGCAGTACTTC. This chain joins TRBV18 and TRBJ2-7, with D unresolved. The V end was cut by 0 bases, the J end by 3 bases, with 12 bases between. Germline V gene lookup returns CDR1 KGHSH and CDR2 LQKENI. CDR3 size: 15 residues. Complete variable domain (other parts from reference TRBV18 and TRBJ2-7): NAGVMQNPRHLVRRRGQEARLRCSPMKGHSHVYWYRQLPEEGLKFMVYLQKENIIDESGMPKERFSAEFPKEGPSILRIQQVVRGDSAAYFCASSPPRRRIYEQYFGPGTRLTVT.

V gene TRBV6-1 combines with J gene TRBJ2-7; D gene ambiguous. There are 11 residues in the CDR3. Germline CDR1 MNHNS, CDR2 SASEGT. V was trimmed by 3 bases and J by 3 bases, leaving 3 bases between them. This chain's CDR3 is CASSEDYEQYF. CDR3 sequence (DNA): TGTGCCAGCAGTGAGGACTACGAGCAGTACTTC.

This rearrangement joins TRBV11-3 to TRBJ1-1, with D possibly TRBD1 on 5 matching bases. From germline, CDR1 is SGHNT and CDR2 YENEEA. The CDR3 covers 13 residues. The V end lost 6 bases, the J end lost 1 base, and 9 bases lay between the germline ends. The CDR3 protein is CASSGGKNTEAFF. The CDR3 coding sequence is TGTGCCAGCAGTGGGGGGAAGAACACTGAAGCTTTCTTT.

In its sample, this clone was seen once. The chain joins TRBV7-9 to TRBJ2-5; weak D call: TRBD2 (5 bases). Germline values: CDR1 SEHNR, CDR2 FQNEAQ (reference sequence). The CDR3 has 15 residues. Trimming pared 1 base from V and 10 bases from J, leaving 19 bases between. CDR3 loop: CASSLEIGVQSGQYF. The CDR3 DNA reads TGTGCCAGCAGCTTAGAGATCGGGGTTCAATCGGGCCAGTACTTC.

The rearrangement uses TRBV6-1 and TRBJ1-1; TRBD1 is a possible D gene (6 bases). Germline CDR1 and CDR2: MNHNS and SASEGT. V gave up 4 bases and J gave up 2 bases, with 23 bases separating them. This CDR3 has 18 residues. Written as DNA, the CDR3 is TGTGCCAGCAGTGGATCCGGGACAACCATTTGGATTAACACTGAAGCTTTCTTT. Amino acids: CASSGSGTTIWINTEAFF.

The rearrangement links TRBV6-6 to TRBJ2-5; D not certain. Trimming removed 4 bases at V and 2 bases at J, with 8 bases between. CDR1 is MNHNY, CDR2 SVGAGI, per germline (reference sequence). This CDR3 has 13 amino acids. CDR3 protein: CASSSGPQETQYF. In DNA, the CDR3 is TGTGCCAGCAGTTCAGGACCGCAAGAGACCCAGTACTTC.

The chain employs TRBV29-1 and TRBJ2-6; the D gene is possibly TRBD1 (5 bases). The CDR3 length is 15 residues. Trimming stripped 7 bases from V and 3 bases from J, with 16 bases between. The germline V gene encodes CDR1 SQVTM and CDR2 ANQGSEA. This CDR3 reads CSAAPVGVGANVLTF. The CDR3 DNA reads TGCAGCGCCGCTCCCGTAGGGGTTGGGGCCAACGTCCTGACTTTC.

V usage is TRBV6-6 and J usage is TRBJ2-2; D call uncertain. The germline V gene encodes CDR1 MNHNY and CDR2 SVGAGI (reference sequence). This CDR3 is built from 14 residues. Trimming cost V 8 bases and J 5 bases, with 15 bases left between them. The chain's CDR3 is CASSPLRETGELFF. The CDR3 coding sequence is TGTGCCAGCTCCCCCCTTCGAGAAACCGGGGAGCTGTTTTTT.

In this sample, this clone turned up once. This chain connects TRBV6-1 to TRBJ1-2; 8 bases align to TRBD1. The CDR3 is 15 amino acids. Germline-derived CDR1 and CDR2 are MNHNS and SASEGT. V was clipped by 2 bases and J by 2 bases; unmatched bases: 4. The CDR3 sequence: CASSEKGTGNYGYTF. The CDR3 bases are TGTGCCAGCAGTGAAAAGGGGACAGGAAACTATGGCTACACCTTC.

The CDR3 loop reads CASSVVTGGPLNPYEQYF. The DNA of the CDR3 is TGTGCCAGCAGTGTTGTGACAGGGGGGCCCCTAAACCCCTACGAGCAGTACTTC. This chain uses TRBV6-1 with TRBJ2-7; 9 nucleotides line up with TRBD1. V lost 4 bases, J lost 2 bases, and 15 bases stayed unmatched. Germline CDR1 and CDR2: MNHNS and SASEGT. The CDR3 consists of 18 residues.

The chain employs TRBV11-3 and TRBJ2-5; 10 bases are a match to TRBD1. The J call could be wrong; TRBJ2-7 is a better fit for the DNA end. Germline CDR1 is SGHNT and CDR2 is YENEEA. This CDR3 has 14 residues. CDR3 in DNA: TGTGCCAGCAGTCCCGGGACAGGGGTCCACGAGCAGTACTTC. Its translation: CASSPGTGVHEQYF.

This clone was recorded once. The V and J genes are TRBV5-4 and TRBJ2-1; 9 nucleotides agree with TRBD2. The CDR3 has 15 amino acids. Germline assignment: CDR1 SGHNT and CDR2 YYREEE (reference sequence). V shed 4 bases and J 4 bases; nucleotides not matched to a gene: 6. CDR3 nucleotides: TGTGCCAGCAGCCTTAGCGGGGGCGGGTACAATGAGCAGTTCTTC. Translated, it gives CASSLSGGGYNEQFF.

The chain links TRBV7-2 to TRBJ1-6, with 7 bases that match TRBD1. Germline values: CDR1 SGHTA, CDR2 FQGNSA. J lost 9 bases, V lost 7 bases, and 12 bases had no gene match. This CDR3 has 15 residues. The CDR3 region has the DNA TGTGCCAGCACCAGCGACAGGGCGGAACTTTCACCCCTCCACTTT. Encoded protein: CASTSDRAELSPLHF.

The rearrangement joins TRBV18 to TRBJ2-2; D is ambiguous. Germline values: CDR1 KGHSH, CDR2 LQKENI. There are 14 residues in the CDR3. V was shortened by 6 bases and J by 2 bases, with 10 bases between the two germline ends. As DNA, the CDR3 is TGTGCCAGCTCCCAAGACCTTAACACCGGGGAGCTGTTTTTT. Translating gives CASSQDLNTGELFF.

This chain links TRBV6-5 with TRBJ1-2; TRBD1 matches at 7 bases. CDR1 and CDR2 (germline): MNHEY, SVGAGI. The junction had 8 bases not matched to a gene; V was cut back by 4 bases and J by 6 bases. The length of the CDR3 is 14 residues. The CDR3 bases are TGTGCCAGCAGTTCGCGACAGGGATGGAATGGCTACACCTTC. Its protein is CASSSRQGWNGYTF.

This clone was recorded once. The V call is TRBV4-1, the J call TRBJ2-7; D call uncertain. The CDR3 is made up of 13 amino acids. V dropped 4 bases and J dropped 6 bases, with 13 bases sitting between them. Germline loops: CDR1 MGHRA, CDR2 YSYEKL. The CDR3 spells CASSPSLVFEQYF. DNA of the CDR3: TGCGCCAGCAGCCCTAGTCTAGTTTTCGAGCAGTACTTC.

This chain links TRBV6-1 with TRBJ2-1, with 8 bases matching TRBD2. V lost 2 bases to trimming and J lost 7 bases; unmatched junction nucleotides: 4. The CDR3 has 14 amino acids. The V gene's germline CDR1 is MNHNS and CDR2 SASEGT. The CDR3: CASSEHSGKNEQFF. The CDR3 DNA sequence: TGTGCCAGCAGTGAACATAGCGGGAAAAATGAGCAGTTCTTC.

The DNA of the CDR3 is TGCGCCAGCAGCCGCCCGGGACAAACGAATGGAAACACCATATATTTT. As protein: CASSRPGQTNGNTIYF. The V and J genes are TRBV4-1 and TRBJ1-3; tentatively, D is TRBD1 (6 bases). The CDR3 extends over 16 amino acids. Germline V gives CDR1 MGHRA, CDR2 YSYEKL. The V end was cut by 4 bases, the J end by 3 bases, with 16 bases between.

CDR3 in amino acids: CASSLNTGELFF. The CDR3 DNA is TGTGCCAGCAGTTTGAACACCGGGGAGCTGTTTTTT. The chain couples TRBV27 to TRBJ2-2; no reliable D call. The length of the CDR3 is 12 residues. Deletions cut 3 bases from V and 1 base from J, with 0 bases between. CDR1 and CDR2 (germline): MNHEY, SMNVEV (reference sequence).

V usage is TRBV19 and J usage is TRBJ2-2; 8 bases fit TRBD2. CDR1 and CDR2 (germline): LNHDA, SQIVND (reference sequence). The CDR3 is 14 residues long. J lost 4 bases, V lost 11 bases, and 9 bases had no gene match. The CDR3 DNA reads TGTGCCTCTCGGGGGGGCCGTAGCACCGGGGAGCTGTTTTTT. Amino acids: CASRGGRSTGELFF.

V and J are TRBV6-5 and TRBJ1-1; TRBD1 is a possible D gene (5 bases). The CDR3 runs to 11 residues. V lost 8 bases to trimming and J lost 11 bases, with 15 bases between them. Germline CDR1 is MNHEY and CDR2 is SVGAGI. The CDR3 nucleotides are TGTGCCAGCGGATCGAGGGACGTGGCTTTCTTT. It specifies CASGSRDVAFF.

This chain uses TRBV4-1 with TRBJ2-7; 7 positions agree with TRBD1. The CDR3 is made up of 14 amino acids. V shed 4 bases and J 4 bases; nucleotides not matched to a gene: 7. The V gene's germline CDR1 is MGHRA and CDR2 YSYEKL. CDR3 in amino acids: CASSPTGIEYEQYF. As DNA, the CDR3 is TGCGCCAGCAGCCCGACAGGGATTGAGTACGAGCAGTACTTC.

The J gene is TRBJ2-7, the V gene TRBV18; a possible D gene is TRBD2 (5 bases). The CDR3 extends over 15 amino acids. Trimming removed 3 bases at V and 3 bases at J, with 15 bases between. From germline, CDR1 is KGHSH and CDR2 LQKENI. CDR3 nucleotides: TGTGCCAGCTCACCTCTCGGCGGAGGATACTACGAGCAGTACTTC. Translating gives CASSPLGGGYYEQYF.

The gene calls are TRBV5-1 and TRBJ2-1; D gene ambiguous. V lost 6 bases and J 2 bases, leaving 9 bases between the germline ends. Germline CDR1 reads SGHRS; CDR2 reads YFSETQ. The CDR3 is 13 amino acids. The CDR3 nucleotides read TGCGCCAGCAATTTAGAGGCCTACAATGAGCAGTTCTTC. Its translation is CASNLEAYNEQFF.

This clone was picked up one time. The gene calls are TRBV28 and TRBJ1-5, with TRBD1 matching over 10 bases. V lost 7 bases, J lost 0 bases, and 15 bases stayed unmatched. Looked up from germline, CDR1 is MDHEN and CDR2 is SYDVKM. The CDR3 length is 19 residues. CDR3 nucleotides: TGTGCCAGCACCCTGGACCGGGACAGGGGCGGCTTTAGCAATCAGCCCCAGCATTTT. It codes for CASTLDRDRGGFSNQPQHF.